The 9 T cell receptor beta chains presented below share a single source sample, sequenced in a study of OX40 agonist ivuxolimab in advanced cancers. The method behind the library was the immunoSEQ multiplex PCR assay. As stored in TCRdb, this immuneACCESS dataset retains in-frame rearrangements with V and J assigned. A fraction of the clones does not appear; measured against another copy, unresolved V genes explain less than half of the discrepancy, and the remainder lacks a known reason. Counted in this sample were tens of thousands of clones; about nine tenths of them appeared once. The ten most abundant clones make up roughly 4% of the sample. The source was CD4+ or CD8+ T cells sorted from blood, collected in a trial of the OX40 agonist ivuxolimab. These TCRs come from an adult with an advanced solid tumor such as melanoma, head and neck, liver or kidney cancer.

This sequence joins TRBV28 and TRBJ1-2, with 8 positions matching TRBD1. Germline values: CDR1 MDHEN, CDR2 SYDVKM. The CDR3 sequence is 12 residues long. Trimming removed 11 bases from V and 8 bases from J; junction bases left unmatched: 10. The CDR3 region is CAVNGQGRGYTF. DNA of the CDR3: TGTGCCGTAAACGGACAGGGCCGCGGCTACACCTTC.

This sequence joins TRBV5-1 and TRBJ2-2; perhaps TRBD1 as D (5 bases). V dropped 2 bases and J dropped 5 bases, with 7 bases sitting between them. The CDR3 length is 13 residues. CDR1 and CDR2 (germline): SGHRS, YFSETQ. The CDR3 DNA reads TGCGCCAGCAGCTTTAAGGGGACCGGGGAGCTGTTTTTT. As protein: CASSFKGTGELFF.

The chain couples TRBV28 to TRBJ2-5; 7 bases align to TRBD1. The CDR3 totals 14 residues. Looked up from germline, CDR1 is MDHEN and CDR2 is SYDVKM. The V segment lost 5 bases and the J segment 2 bases; nucleotides outside the gene matches: 5. CDR3 residues: CASSIQGLQETQYF. Here the CDR3 DNA reads TGTGCCAGCAGTATACAGGGGTTACAAGAGACCCAGTACTTC.

The chain is built from TRBV29-1 and TRBJ1-2; perhaps TRBD1 as D (6 bases). There are 16 residues in the CDR3. Germline V CDR1 and CDR2: SQVTM, ANQGSEA. With 2 bases removed from V and 2 bases from J, the gap between germline ends came to 18 bases. The CDR3 protein is CSVENPTAGVNYGYTF. CDR3 DNA: TGCAGCGTTGAAAACCCCACCGCAGGGGTAAACTATGGCTACACCTTC.

The gene calls are TRBV6-1 and TRBJ2-7, with TRBD2 identical over 7 bases. Germline V gene data show CDR1 as MNHNS and CDR2 as SASEGT. The CDR3 consists of 13 residues. The junction had 5 bases not matched to a gene; V was cut back by 7 bases and J by 2 bases. CDR3 sequence reads: CASKSAGPYEQYF. As DNA, the CDR3 is TGTGCCAGCAAATCAGCGGGGCCCTACGAGCAGTACTTC.

The rearrangement links TRBV30 to TRBJ2-7; possible D gene TRBD1, 6 bases. The CDR3 sequence is 16 residues long. Germline V gene data show CDR1 as GTSNPN and CDR2 as SVGIG (reference sequence). The V end was cut by 1 base, the J end by 2 bases, with 18 bases between. The CDR3 coding sequence is TGTGCCTGGAGTGCAGGACAGTCCAGCATCCCCTACGAGCAGTACTTC. Protein sequence: CAWSAGQSSIPYEQYF. Supplemented by reference TRBV30 and TRBJ2-7, the full variable domain reads SQTIHQWPATLVQPVGSPLSLECTVEGTSNPNLYWYRQAAGRGLQLLFYSVGIGQISSEVPQNLSASRPQDRQFILSSKKLLLSDSGFYLCAWSAGQSSIPYEQYFGPGTRLTVT.

CDR3 sequence reads: CASSELTGLATDTQYF. CDR3 nucleotides: TGTGCCAGCAGCGAACTGACGGGACTAGCCACAGATACGCAGTATTTT. The chain couples TRBV7-9 to TRBJ2-3; 9 bases are shared with TRBD2. V was pared by 5 bases and J by 2 bases, with 8 bases of the junction left unmatched. CDR1 SEHNR and CDR2 FQNEAQ come from the germline V gene (reference sequence). This CDR3 region has 16 residues.

The chain carries TRBV6-5 and TRBJ1-6, with 7 bases fitting TRBD1. Trimming cost V 7 bases and J 5 bases; bases outside gene matches: 8. Germline CDR1 and CDR2: MNHEY and SVGAGI. The CDR3 has 15 residues. CDR3 in DNA: TGTGCCAGCAATCTACGCGGGACAGATAATTCACCCCTCCACTTT. This sequence encodes CASNLRGTDNSPLHF.

This clone has just one count. The genes are TRBV7-3 and TRBJ2-3, with 10 bases that match TRBD2. The V gene end was trimmed by 5 bases and the J gene end by 3 bases; junction bases not matched to a gene: 8. The CDR3 length is 16 residues. Per germline, CDR1 SGHTA and CDR2 FQGTGA. The CDR3 DNA sequence: TGTGCCAGCAGCCCCATAGCGGGAGGTTTAACAGATACGCAGTATTTT. Protein sequence: CASSPIAGGLTDTQYF.